The present entry profiles one T cell receptor beta chain with its context. Its antigen remains unidentified. Base qualities are not at hand, and no much larger clone is one base apart. The immunoSEQ Assay, a bias-controlled multiplex PCR, was used to amplify TCRbeta CDR3 regions from genomic DNA. The paper's data handling went like this. Within the assay, amplification of reference gene primers was used to estimate how many nucleated cells each sample contained. Sequence reads were collapsed and filtered to measure the absolute abundance of every unique TCRbeta CDR3 rearrangement. For each sample, productive Simpson clonality was calculated as the square root of Simpson's diversity index across productive rearrangements. TCRdb limited this immuneACCESS table to in-frame rearrangements with V and J called. A share of clones is missing; checked studies link under half to unresolved V genes, and the rest is unexplained. The D gene and trimming were derived from the DNA, and the V and J assignments and clone size from that table. The sample yields about 220,000 clones; about four fifths were counted once. The ten largest clones add up to under 1.5% of the sample.

There are 13 amino acids in the CDR3, from cysteine to phenylalanine inclusive. Only CDR3 DNA remains: 39 bases, in frame from the first base. These data belong to a study of blood T cell repertoires in COVID-19 (dated by TCRdb to about 2020). Background for the entire study: Collaborator samples came from the United States, Italy and Spain and covered acute and convalescent phases of COVID-19. The material from the prospective study consisted of cDNA or gDNA derived from T cells, B-cell-depleted T cells, or PBMCs. Subjects who had been exposed to COVID-19, were actively infected with it, or had recovered from it provided the deeply sampled blood TCRbeta repertoires that made up the dataset. The repertoires were made available in a free public database intended to serve as a resource for research on the immune response to SARS-CoV-2. The samples were drawn from two sources: the first 160 participants of the ongoing ImmuneRACE study, and 1,200 or so subjects contributed by 6 global collaborators. The sample metadata nearly always contained a de-identified subject ID, COVID-19 status, age in years and sex. Where available, HLA class I and class II types were obtained from metadata supplied by the sample provider rather than from assay-based typing. Study-wide findings and limitations: The quantity of clinical and demographic metadata differed by source and by participant and was supplied without curation.

Participants in the prospective study were enrolled through a virtual design, were aged roughly 18 to 100 years, and lived in roughly 24 United States geographic areas. To assign participants to cohorts, the prospective study relied on clinical history that participants themselves reported in a screening survey and a study questionnaire. Each participant in the prospective study had whole blood, serum and a nasopharyngeal or oropharyngeal swab collected by mobile phlebotomists. Prospective study participants could optionally give additional blood draws and questionnaires over an approximately 2-month period. Prospective study blood samples were shipped either frozen or at room temperature before DNA extraction.

The origin of this receptor is a woman between 40 and 50 years old with acute COVID-19. The chain is assembled from TRBV21-1 and TRBJ2-5; no check of the table's D call, TRBD1, against the DNA was made. TRBV21-1 is given as a pseudogene. The sample taken for sequencing was PBMCs or T cells enriched from blood (not recorded which). At the DNA level, the sequence is TGTGCCAGCAGCAAAGTACTGAAAGACAGGGTATACTTC. Its amino acids are CASSKVLKDRVYF.